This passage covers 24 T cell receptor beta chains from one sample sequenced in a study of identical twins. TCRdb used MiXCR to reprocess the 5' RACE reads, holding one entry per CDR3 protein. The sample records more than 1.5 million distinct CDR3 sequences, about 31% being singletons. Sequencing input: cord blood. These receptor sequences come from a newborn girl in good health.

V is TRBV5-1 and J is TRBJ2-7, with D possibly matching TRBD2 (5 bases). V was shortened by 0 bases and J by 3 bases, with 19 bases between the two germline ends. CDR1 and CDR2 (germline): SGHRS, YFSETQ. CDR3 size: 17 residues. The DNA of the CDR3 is TGCGCCAGCAGCTTGGGACCCACTAGTACAATACACTACGAGCAGTACTTC. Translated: CASSLGPTSTIHYEQYF.

DNA of the CDR3: TGCGCCAGCAGCTTGACCTGGACCTTCGAGCAGTTCTTC. Translated, it gives CASSLTWTFEQFF. The chain links TRBV5-1 to TRBJ2-1; D is undetermined. This CDR3 has 13 amino acids. Germline CDR1 and CDR2: SGHRS and YFSETQ. Trimming removed 1 base at V and 10 bases at J, with 12 bases between.

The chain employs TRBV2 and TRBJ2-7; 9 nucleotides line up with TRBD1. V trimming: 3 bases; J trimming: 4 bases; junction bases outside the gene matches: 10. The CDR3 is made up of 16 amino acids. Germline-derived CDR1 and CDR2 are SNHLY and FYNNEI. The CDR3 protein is CASSDFLWGQGYEQYF. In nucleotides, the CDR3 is TGTGCCAGCAGTGATTTTTTATGGGGACAGGGTTACGAGCAGTACTTC.

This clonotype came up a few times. The CDR3 reads CASSSDGLSTDTQYF. The CDR3 DNA is TGTGCCAGCAGCTCTGACGGGCTTAGCACAGATACGCAGTATTTT. The chain recombines TRBV7-2 with TRBJ2-3, with no clear D. The CDR3 contains 15 residues. Deletions cut 4 bases from V and 0 bases from J, with 11 bases between. Germline V gene lookup returns CDR1 SGHTA and CDR2 FQGNSA. Filled out from reference TRBV7-2 and TRBJ2-3, the complete variable domain reads GAGVSQSPSNKVTEKGKDVELRCDPISGHTALYWYRQSLGQGLEFLIYFQGNSAPDKSGLPSDRFSAERTGGSVSTLTIQRTQQEDSAVYLCASSSDGLSTDTQYFGPGTRLTVL.

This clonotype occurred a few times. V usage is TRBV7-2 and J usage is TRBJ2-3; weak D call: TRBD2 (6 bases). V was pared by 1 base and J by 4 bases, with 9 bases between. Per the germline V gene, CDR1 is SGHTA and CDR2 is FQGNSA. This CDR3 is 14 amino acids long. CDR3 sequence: CASSLVKRADTQYF. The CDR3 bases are TGTGCCAGCAGCTTAGTAAAGCGGGCAGATACGCAGTATTTT.

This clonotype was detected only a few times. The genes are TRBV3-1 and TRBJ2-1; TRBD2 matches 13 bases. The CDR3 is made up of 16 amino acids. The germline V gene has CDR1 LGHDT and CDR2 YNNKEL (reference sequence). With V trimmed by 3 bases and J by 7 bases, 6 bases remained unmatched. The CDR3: CASSQTSGRFYNEQFF. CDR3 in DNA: TGTGCCAGCAGCCAGACTAGCGGGAGGTTTTATAATGAGCAGTTCTTC.

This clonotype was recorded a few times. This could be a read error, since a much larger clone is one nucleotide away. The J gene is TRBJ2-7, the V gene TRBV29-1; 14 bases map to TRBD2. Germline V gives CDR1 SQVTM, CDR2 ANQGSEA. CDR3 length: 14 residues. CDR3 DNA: TGCAGCGTCGGGGGACTAGCGGGAGTGTACGGGCAGTACTTC. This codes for CSVGGLAGVYGQYF.

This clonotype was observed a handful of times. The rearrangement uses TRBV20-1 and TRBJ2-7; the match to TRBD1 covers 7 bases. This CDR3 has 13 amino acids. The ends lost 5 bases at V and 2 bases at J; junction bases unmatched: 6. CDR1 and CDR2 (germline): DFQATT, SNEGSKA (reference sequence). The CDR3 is CSAVTGTAYEQYF. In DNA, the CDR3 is TGCAGTGCTGTAACCGGGACAGCCTACGAGCAGTACTTC.

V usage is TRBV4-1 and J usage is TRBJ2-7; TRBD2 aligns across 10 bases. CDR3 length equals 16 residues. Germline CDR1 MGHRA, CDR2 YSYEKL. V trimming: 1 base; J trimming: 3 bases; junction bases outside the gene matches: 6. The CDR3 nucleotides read TGCGCCAGCAGCCAAGGGCCAGGACTAGCGGTCTACGAGCAGTACTTC. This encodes CASSQGPGLAVYEQYF.

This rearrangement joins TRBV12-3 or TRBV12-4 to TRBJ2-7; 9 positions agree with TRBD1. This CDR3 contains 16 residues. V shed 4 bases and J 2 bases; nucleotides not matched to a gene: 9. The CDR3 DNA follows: TGTGCCAGCAGTTGGAGTTTGGGGACAGGGACCTACGAGCAGTACTTC. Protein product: CASSWSLGTGTYEQYF.

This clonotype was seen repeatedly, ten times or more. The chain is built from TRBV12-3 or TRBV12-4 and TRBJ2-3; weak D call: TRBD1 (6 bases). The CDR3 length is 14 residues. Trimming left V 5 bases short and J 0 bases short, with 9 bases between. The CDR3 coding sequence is TGTGCCAGCAGTAGACAGGATAGCACAGATACGCAGTATTTT. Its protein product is CASSRQDSTDTQYF.

The CDR3, as DNA: TGTGCCAGCAGTTGGGCGACATCCACCTACAATGAGCAGTACTTC. Protein sequence: CASSWATSTYNEQYF. The chain couples TRBV6-5 to TRBJ2-7; no clear D gene. This CDR3 is 15 amino acids long. Trimming stripped 4 bases from V and 7 bases from J, with 20 bases between. Germline CDR1 MNHEY, CDR2 SVGAGI.

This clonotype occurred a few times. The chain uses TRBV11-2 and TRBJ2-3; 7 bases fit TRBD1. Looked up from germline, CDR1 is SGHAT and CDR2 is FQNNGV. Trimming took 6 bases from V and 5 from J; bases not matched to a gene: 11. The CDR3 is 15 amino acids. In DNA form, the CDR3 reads TGTGCCAGCAGTTTGGCAGACAGGGTGAAAGATACGCAGTATTTT. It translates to CASSLADRVKDTQYF. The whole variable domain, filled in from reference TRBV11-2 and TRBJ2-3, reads EAGVAQSPRYKIIEKRQSVAFWCNPISGHATLYWYQQILGQGPKLLIQFQNNGVVDDSQLPKDRFSAERLKGVDSTLKIQPAKLEDSAVYLCASSLADRVKDTQYFGPGTRLTVL.

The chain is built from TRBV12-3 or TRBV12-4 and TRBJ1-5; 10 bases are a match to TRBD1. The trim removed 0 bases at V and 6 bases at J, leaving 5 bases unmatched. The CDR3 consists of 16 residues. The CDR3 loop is CASSLAVTGGSQPQHF. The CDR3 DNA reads TGTGCCAGCAGTTTAGCTGTGACAGGGGGCAGTCAGCCCCAGCATTTT.

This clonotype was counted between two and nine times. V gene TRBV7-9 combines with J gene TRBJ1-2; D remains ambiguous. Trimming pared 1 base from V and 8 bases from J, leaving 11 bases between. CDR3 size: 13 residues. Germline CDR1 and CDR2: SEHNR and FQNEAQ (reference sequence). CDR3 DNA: TGTGCCAGCAGCTTAGGTAGGGCGGTCGGCTACACCTTC. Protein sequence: CASSLGRAVGYTF.

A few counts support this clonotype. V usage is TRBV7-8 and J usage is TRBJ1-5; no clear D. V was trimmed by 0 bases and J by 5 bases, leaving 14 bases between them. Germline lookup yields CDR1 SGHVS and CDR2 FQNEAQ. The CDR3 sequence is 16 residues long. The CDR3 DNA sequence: TGTGCCAGCAGCTTAGCCTCACCGGGTAAAGATCAGCCCCAGCATTTT. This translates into CASSLASPGKDQPQHF.

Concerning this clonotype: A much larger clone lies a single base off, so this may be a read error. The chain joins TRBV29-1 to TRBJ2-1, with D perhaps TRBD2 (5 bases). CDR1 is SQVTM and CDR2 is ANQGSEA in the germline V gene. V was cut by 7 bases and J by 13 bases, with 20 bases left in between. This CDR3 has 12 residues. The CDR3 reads CSGKLFGETQFF. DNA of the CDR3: TGCAGCGGCAAATTATTCGGGGAGACCCAGTTCTTC.

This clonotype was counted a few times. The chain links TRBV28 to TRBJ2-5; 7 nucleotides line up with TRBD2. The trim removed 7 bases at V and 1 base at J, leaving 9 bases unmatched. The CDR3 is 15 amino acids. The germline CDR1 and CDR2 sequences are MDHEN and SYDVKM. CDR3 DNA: TGTGCCAGCACCTGGACTAGTTTGGGCCAAGAGACCCAGTACTTC. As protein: CASTWTSLGQETQYF.

The CDR3 sequence: CASSLDQGVLNTEAFF. The CDR3 DNA follows: TGCGCCAGCAGCTTGGATCAGGGTGTCCTGAACACTGAAGCTTTCTTT. V usage is TRBV5-1 and J usage is TRBJ1-1; possible D gene TRBD1, 5 bases. The CDR3 runs to 16 residues. The germline V gene encodes CDR1 SGHRS and CDR2 YFSETQ. V lost 0 bases to trimming and J lost 0 bases, with 12 bases between them. The whole variable domain, filled in from reference TRBV5-1 and TRBJ1-1, reads KAGVTQTPRYLIKTRGQQVTLSCSPISGHRSVSWYQQTPGQGLQFLFEYFSETQRNKGNFPGRFSGRQFSNSRSEMNVSTLELGDSALYLCASSLDQGVLNTEAFFGQGTRLTVV.

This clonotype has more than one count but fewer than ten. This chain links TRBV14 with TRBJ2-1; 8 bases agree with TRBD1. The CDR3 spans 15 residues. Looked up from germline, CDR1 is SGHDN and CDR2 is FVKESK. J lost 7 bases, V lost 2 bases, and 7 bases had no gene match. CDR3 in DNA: TGTGCCAGCAGCCAATTTGACAGGGGACCGAATGAGCAGTTCTTC. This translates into CASSQFDRGPNEQFF.

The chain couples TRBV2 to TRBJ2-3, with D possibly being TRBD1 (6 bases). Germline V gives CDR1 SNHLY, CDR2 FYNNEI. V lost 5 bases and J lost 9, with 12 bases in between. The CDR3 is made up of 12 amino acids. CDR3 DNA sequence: TGTGCCAGCAGTCCGGAAAGGGGGACGCAGTATTTT. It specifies CASSPERGTQYF.

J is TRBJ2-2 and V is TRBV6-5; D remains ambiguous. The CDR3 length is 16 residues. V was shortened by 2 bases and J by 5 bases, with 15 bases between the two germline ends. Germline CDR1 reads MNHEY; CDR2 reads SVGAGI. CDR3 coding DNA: TGTGCCAGCAGTTACACCGACCGGCCTGGTACCGGGGAGCTGTTTTTT. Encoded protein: CASSYTDRPGTGELFF.

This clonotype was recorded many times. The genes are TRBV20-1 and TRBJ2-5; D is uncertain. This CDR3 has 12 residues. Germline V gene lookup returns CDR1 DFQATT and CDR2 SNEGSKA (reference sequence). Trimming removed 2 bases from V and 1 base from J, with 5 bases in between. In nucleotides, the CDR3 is TGCAGTGCTAGAAGGGCCCAAGAGACCCAGTACTTC. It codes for CSARRAQETQYF.

This chain's CDR3 is CASSQPGQGFAGSPLHF. The DNA of the CDR3 is TGTGCCAGCAGCCAACCGGGACAGGGATTTGCTGGTTCACCCCTCCACTTT. V gene TRBV4-2 combines with J gene TRBJ1-6; 9 nucleotides align to TRBD1. In germline, CDR1 is LGHNA, CDR2 YNFKEQ. The CDR3 is 17 amino acids. Trimming took 2 bases from V and 9 from J; bases not matched to a gene: 11.